A single sample gave rise to the 28 T cell receptor beta chains below, sequenced in a study of blood T cell repertoires in COVID-19. TCRdb's copy holds only in-frame clones and misses some; the assay was immunoSEQ multiplex PCR. Of 150,000 or so clones in the sample, 80% were seen once. The sequenced sample was peripheral blood. Receptors originate from a man aged 60-69 years with active or convalescent COVID-19.

The chain combines TRBV3-1 (or the pseudogene TRBV3-2) with TRBJ2-2; no reliable D call. The length of the CDR3 is 15 residues. In germline, CDR1 is LGHDT, CDR2 YNNKEL (reference sequence). V was pared by 2 bases and J by 2 bases, with 9 bases between. CDR3 loop: CASSQLVTNTGELFF. Written as DNA, the CDR3 is TGTGCCAGCAGCCAATTAGTCACCAACACCGGGGAGCTGTTTTTT.

This clone was seen a few times. The V gene is TRBV29-1, the J gene TRBJ1-2; D gene ambiguous. This CDR3 spans 15 amino acids. Between the trimmed V and J ends, which lost 0 bases and 6 bases, there was a span of 17 bases. CDR1 is SQVTM and CDR2 is ANQGSEA in the germline V gene. The CDR3 DNA sequence: TGCAGCGTTGAAGAAGACGGGAGGTTATTCGATGGCTACACCTTC. Translating gives CSVEEDGRLFDGYTF.

The chain joins TRBV6-4 to TRBJ2-7; 11 bases match TRBD2. CDR3 size: 15 residues. V was pared by 0 bases and J by 5 bases, with 3 bases of the junction left unmatched. The germline CDR1 and CDR2 sequences are MRHNA and SNTAGT. CDR3: CASSDSKLAGDEQYF. The CDR3 bases are TGTGCCAGCAGTGACTCGAAACTAGCGGGGGACGAGCAGTACTTC.

The chain joins TRBV5-6 to TRBJ2-3; no clear D. V lost 0 bases and J 1 base, leaving 12 bases between the germline ends. Per the germline V gene, CDR1 is SGHDT and CDR2 is YYEEEE. The CDR3 totals 16 residues. The CDR3 coding sequence is TGTGCCAGCAGCTTGGGGGTATCTACAGGCACAGATACGCAGTATTTT. Encoded protein: CASSLGVSTGTDTQYF.

The table lists this clone with a count of one. The V and J genes are TRBV4-1 and TRBJ2-7; weak D call: TRBD2 (5 bases). V lost 0 bases to trimming and J lost 0 bases, with 9 bases between them. CDR3 length equals 15 residues. Germline-derived CDR1 and CDR2 are MGHRA and YSYEKL. CDR3: CASSQDPGSSYEQYF. In DNA, the CDR3 is TGCGCCAGCAGCCAAGACCCGGGAAGCTCCTACGAGCAGTACTTC.

The chain has TRBV28 and TRBJ2-2; the D is unclear. Germline CDR1 MDHEN, CDR2 SYDVKM. V was cut by 5 bases and J by 1 base, with 20 bases left in between. The CDR3 covers 18 residues. CDR3 in amino acids: CASSINPRSAQNTGELFF. The CDR3 nucleotides are TGTGCCAGCAGTATAAACCCCAGAAGCGCTCAGAACACCGGGGAGCTGTTTTTT.

The V and J genes are TRBV3-1 (or the pseudogene TRBV3-2) and TRBJ1-1; 7 bases are a match to TRBD1. CDR1 and CDR2 from the germline V gene are LGHDT and YNNKEL (reference sequence). The V gene end was trimmed by 4 bases and the J gene end by 8 bases; junction bases not matched to a gene: 4. The CDR3 spans 12 residues. CDR3 loop: CASSRQGHEAFF. The CDR3 DNA is TGTGCCAGCAGCCGACAGGGACACGAAGCTTTCTTT.

J is TRBJ2-3 and V is TRBV14; tentative D call: TRBD1 (6 bases). Germline V gene data show CDR1 as SGHDN and CDR2 as FVKESK. The ends were cut back, 1 base at V and 4 bases at J, with 15 bases in the middle. The CDR3 contains 16 residues. CDR3: CASSQVWGRNPDTQYF. The CDR3 DNA reads as TGTGCCAGCAGCCAAGTTTGGGGGCGCAACCCAGATACGCAGTATTTT.

V usage is TRBV7-8 and J usage is TRBJ2-7; possibly TRBD2 for D (5 bases). From germline, CDR1 is SGHVS and CDR2 FQNEAQ. There are 16 residues in the CDR3. V lost 5 bases and J 7 bases, leaving 24 bases between the germline ends. The CDR3 nucleotides are TGTGCCAGCAGCCGAGACGGCCCTCCCGTAACGGGGGAGCAGTACTTC. As protein: CASSRDGPPVTGEQYF.

The chain employs TRBV30 and TRBJ1-5; 7 nucleotides agree with TRBD1. Losses at the gene ends were 2 bases for V and 7 bases for J; bases not matched to a gene: 8. The CDR3 length is 14 residues. CDR1 is GTSNPN and CDR2 is SVGIG in the germline V gene (reference sequence). CDR3: CAWSLGGGGQPQHF. CDR3 DNA: TGTGCCTGGAGTCTTGGAGGGGGCGGACAGCCCCAGCATTTT. Using reference TRBV30 and TRBJ1-5 for the parts outside the CDR3, the full variable domain is SQTIHQWPATLVQPVGSPLSLECTVEGTSNPNLYWYRQAAGRGLQLLFYSVGIGQISSEVPQNLSASRPQDRQFILSSKKLLLSDSGFYLCAWSLGGGGQPQHFGDGTRLSIL.

The rearrangement links TRBV12-5 to TRBJ2-3; D unresolved. The V and J ends lost 3 bases and 5 bases respectively, with 3 bases between them. The CDR3 is 11 amino acids. The V gene's germline CDR1 is LGHNT and CDR2 FRNRAP. CDR3 sequence (DNA): TGTGCTAGTGGTTTTCGAGATACGCAGTATTTT. It specifies CASGFRDTQYF.

The gene calls are TRBV19 and TRBJ1-6; 8 positions match TRBD1. The trim removed 5 bases at V and 9 bases at J, leaving 9 bases unmatched. Germline V gene lookup returns CDR1 LNHDA and CDR2 SQIVND (reference sequence). The length of the CDR3 is 15 residues. This CDR3 reads CASSGPGGSVSPLHF. In DNA, the CDR3 is TGTGCCAGTAGTGGGCCAGGGGGCTCTGTTTCACCCCTCCACTTT.

The chain recombines TRBV25-1 with TRBJ1-2, with D perhaps TRBD1 (5 bases). The CDR3 runs to 13 residues. Trimming pared 6 bases from V and 6 bases from J, leaving 14 bases between. Germline CDR1 is MGHDK and CDR2 is SYGVNS. CDR3 in amino acids: CASSGVQDNGYTF. The CDR3 DNA reads TGTGCCAGCAGCGGAGTTCAGGACAATGGCTACACCTTC.

V is TRBV5-1 and J is TRBJ2-1; tentatively, D is TRBD2 (6 bases). The CDR3 totals 13 residues. V lost 2 bases and J 6 bases, leaving 9 bases between the germline ends. The V gene's germline CDR1 is SGHRS and CDR2 YFSETQ. CDR3: CASSFLSGNEQFF. The CDR3 nucleotides are TGCGCCAGCAGCTTCCTTAGCGGCAATGAGCAGTTCTTC.

This chain joins TRBV5-1 and TRBJ2-7; 12 nucleotides agree with TRBD1. Germline V gives CDR1 SGHRS, CDR2 YFSETQ. Germline trimming cut 3 bases from V and 5 bases from J; bases unmatched to any gene: 3. There are 14 residues in the CDR3. This CDR3 is CASSWGTGGHEQYF. CDR3 nucleotides: TGCGCCAGCAGCTGGGGGACAGGGGGCCACGAGCAGTACTTC.

This clone was observed a single time. The CDR3 DNA reads as TGTGCCAGCAGTGACAAGAGGATCGGGGACACCATATATTTT. Translating it yields CASSDKRIGDTIYF. The chain is built from TRBV6-1 and TRBJ1-3; D is unresolved. Germline CDR1 MNHNS, CDR2 SASEGT. The CDR3 loop spans 14 amino acids. The V and J ends lost 3 bases and 8 bases respectively, with 14 bases between them.

CDR3 sequence reads: CASSPNPTSGRGEQYF. The CDR3 DNA reads TGCGCCAGCAGTCCTAACCCAACTAGCGGGAGAGGCGAGCAGTACTTC. This chain connects TRBV5-1 to TRBJ2-7; 11 bases line up with TRBD2. With V trimmed by 5 bases and J by 6 bases, 13 bases remained unmatched. The CDR3 consists of 16 residues. From germline, CDR1 is SGHRS and CDR2 YFSETQ.

The chain has TRBV10-3 and TRBJ2-2; the D is unclear. CDR3 size: 12 residues. V gave up 1 base and J gave up 6 bases, with 3 bases separating them. Germline assignment: CDR1 ENHRY and CDR2 SYGVKD. The CDR3 nucleotides are TGTGCCATCAGTGAGTGGCCCGGGGAGCTGTTTTTT. Protein: CAISEWPGELFF.

V usage is TRBV24-1 and J usage is TRBJ1-1; D perhaps matches TRBD1 (6 bases). Trimming shortened V by 4 bases and J by 4 bases, and 21 bases separated the two germline ends. The germline V gene has CDR1 KGHDR and CDR2 SFDVKD. The CDR3 has 17 amino acids. This CDR3 reads CATSDPRPRDRLTEAFF. The CDR3 DNA reads as TGTGCCACCAGTGACCCACGTCCGAGAGACAGGCTCACTGAAGCTTTCTTT.

The chain employs TRBV5-1 and TRBJ2-5; D is undetermined. Trimming took 4 bases from V and 4 from J, leaving 11 bases between them. Germline-derived CDR1 and CDR2 are SGHRS and YFSETQ. This CDR3 has 13 residues. The CDR3 reads CASSPSSSETQYF. The CDR3 nucleotides are TGCGCCAGCAGCCCCAGTTCCTCAGAGACCCAGTACTTC.

V gene TRBV9 combines with J gene TRBJ1-2; perhaps TRBD1 as D (6 bases). CDR3 size: 14 residues. Trimming left V 3 bases short and J 8 bases short, with 17 bases between. Germline-derived CDR1 and CDR2 are SGDLS and YYNGEE. This chain's CDR3 is CASSAPAGDRGYTF. The DNA of the CDR3 is TGTGCCAGCAGCGCCCCCGCAGGGGATCGAGGCTACACCTTC.

This chain links TRBV18 with TRBJ1-1; D uncertain. CDR1 and CDR2 (germline): KGHSH, LQKENI. This CDR3 region has 14 residues. V lost 6 bases and J lost 4, with 15 bases in between. The CDR3 is CASSRVEGVTEAFF. The CDR3 nucleotides are TGTGCCAGCTCGCGAGTCGAGGGTGTCACTGAAGCTTTCTTT.

The V gene is TRBV7-6, the J gene TRBJ2-7; D is perhaps TRBD2 (6 bases). CDR3 length: 16 amino acids. CDR1 SGHVS and CDR2 FNYEAQ come from the germline V gene. V gave up 5 bases and J gave up 2 bases, with 19 bases separating them. The CDR3 DNA reads TGTGCCAGCAGCCCCCATGTGGGACTGGGTACCTACGAGCAGTACTTC. Protein sequence: CASSPHVGLGTYEQYF. The variable domain in full, with the rest retrieved from reference TRBV7-6 and TRBJ2-7, is GAGVSQSPRYKVTKRGQDVALRCDPISGHVSLYWYRQALGQGPEFLTYFNYEAQQDKSGLPNDRFSAERPEGSISTLTIQRTEQRDSAMYRCASSPHVGLGTYEQYFGPGTRLTVT.

This sequence joins TRBV6-6 and TRBJ1-2; 10 bases map to TRBD1. The CDR3 is 13 residues long. V shed 5 bases and J 8 bases; nucleotides not matched to a gene: 5. CDR1 and CDR2 from the germline V gene are MNHNY and SVGAGI (reference sequence). The CDR3 is CASSPTGGYGYTF. The CDR3 DNA follows: TGTGCCAGCAGTCCGACAGGGGGCTACGGCTACACCTTC.

The table lists this clone with a few counts. This chain connects TRBV3-1 (or the pseudogene TRBV3-2) to TRBJ1-2, with D perhaps TRBD1 (5 bases). The CDR3 has 17 residues. CDR1 and CDR2 (germline): LGHDT, YNNKEL (reference sequence). With 1 base removed from V and 5 bases from J, the gap between germline ends came to 20 bases. CDR3 sequence: CASSQGGPPPGFYGYTF. Here the CDR3 DNA reads TGTGCCAGCAGCCAAGGGGGCCCCCCACCTGGTTTTTATGGCTACACCTTC.

The rearrangement links TRBV15 to TRBJ2-1; 10 positions agree with TRBD2. The CDR3 runs 16 residues. Germline CDR1 LNHNV, CDR2 YYDKDF (reference sequence). Trimming removed 3 bases from V and 2 bases from J; junction bases left unmatched: 4. This CDR3 is CATSSYGLAAYNEQFF. CDR3 bases: TGTGCCACCAGCAGCTATGGACTAGCGGCCTACAATGAGCAGTTCTTC. Using reference TRBV15 and TRBJ2-1 for the parts outside the CDR3, the full variable domain is DAMVIQNPRYQVTQFGKPVTLSCSQTLNHNVMYWYQQKSSQAPKLLFHYYDKDFNNEADTPDNFQSRRPNTSFCFLDIRSPGLGDTAMYLCATSSYGLAAYNEQFFGPGTRLTVL.

This chain uses TRBV28 with TRBJ2-1, with D tentatively TRBD1 (5 bases). The CDR3 loop spans 13 amino acids. Germline lookup yields CDR1 MDHEN and CDR2 SYDVKM. The ends were cut back, 4 bases at V and 7 bases at J, with 11 bases in the middle. CDR3 loop: CASSSYNRNEQFF. DNA of the CDR3: TGTGCCAGCAGTTCCTACAACAGGAATGAGCAGTTCTTC.

The chain joins TRBV29-1 to TRBJ1-2, with 10 bases identical to TRBD1. CDR3 length equals 16 residues. V shed 0 bases, J shed 6 bases, and the junction held 10 bases outside the gene matches. Germline CDR1 SQVTM, CDR2 ANQGSEA. CDR3 amino acids: CSVEDQRGTGADGYTF. DNA for the CDR3: TGCAGCGTTGAAGACCAGAGAGGGACAGGGGCTGATGGCTACACCTTC. Filled out from reference TRBV29-1 and TRBJ1-2, the complete variable domain reads SAVISQKPSRDICQRGTSLTIQCQVDSQVTMMFWYRQQPGQSLTLIATANQGSEATYESGFVIDKFPISRPNLTFSTLTVSNMSPEDSSIYLCSVEDQRGTGADGYTFGSGTRLTVV.